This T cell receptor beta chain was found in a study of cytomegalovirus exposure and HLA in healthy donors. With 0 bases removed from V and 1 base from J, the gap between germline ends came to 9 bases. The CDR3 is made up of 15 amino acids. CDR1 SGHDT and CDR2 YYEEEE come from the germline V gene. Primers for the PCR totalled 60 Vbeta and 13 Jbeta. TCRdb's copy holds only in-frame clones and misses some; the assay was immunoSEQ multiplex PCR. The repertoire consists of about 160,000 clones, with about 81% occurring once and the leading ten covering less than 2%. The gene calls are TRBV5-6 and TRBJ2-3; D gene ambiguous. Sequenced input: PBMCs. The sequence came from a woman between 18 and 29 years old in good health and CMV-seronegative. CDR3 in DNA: TGTGCCAGCAGCTTGGATAGACGGGGCACAGATACGCAGTATTTT. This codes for CASSLDRRGTDTQYF.